This T cell receptor beta chain was sequenced during a study of human T cells and chemical hapten exposure. Authors' methods: Sample-level TCR yields exhibited a median of around 93,000, with a range of about 20,000 to 690,600. TCRdb re-called the RACE reads with MiXCR, one entry per CDR3 protein. In this record, the V and J calls reflect TCRdb's handling and not the investigators' own analysis. The table has approximately 340,000 distinct CDR3 sequences, around 7% seen once; the top ten hold approximately 8%. This clonotype was observed a handful of times. Regarding time point: patch test 1, 2 weeks after DPC sensitization. Specified treatment: therapeutic diphenylcyclopropenone sensitization with weekly scalp DPC. The germline gives CDR1 SGDLS, CDR2 YYNGEE. The CDR3 runs 18 residues. The V and J ends lost 3 bases and 2 bases, in that order; junction bases with no gene match: 14.

Source: whole blood, taken in connection with sensitization to the hapten diphenylcyclopropenone (DPC). This TCR was sampled from a woman under 30 with alopecia areata. Some clones in this sample may be carry-over from other donors' samples. The chain couples TRBV9 to TRBJ1-3; TRBD1 agrees at 7 bases. The CDR3 DNA follows: TGTGCCAGCAGCGATAATAGAGGGGGCTCTGGAACTGGAAACACCATATATTTT. It yields the protein CASSDNRGGSGTGNTIYF.